The entry that follows covers one T cell receptor beta chain sequence. What it recognizes is unknown. Trimming at V came to 5 bases and at J to 4 bases, leaving 8 bases not matched to a gene. This CDR3 is 14 amino acids long. CDR1 is MNHEY, CDR2 SVGEGT, per germline. This entry belongs to a study of T-cell memory formation after mild COVID-19. Study-wide findings and caveats: Nothing confirmed that second-wave clones peaking on day 37 were specific for SARS-CoV-2. The pre-infection memory compartment contained some responding clones, suggesting cross-reactive memory joined.

After 5'RACE with constant-segment primers, TCR alpha and TCR beta cDNA libraries carrying sample barcodes and UMIs were obtained. TCRdb re-derived calls from the 5' RACE reads in MiXCR, one entry per CDR3 protein. The sample holds about 55,000 distinct CDR3 sequences, 28% seen once. The receptor was isolated from a man between 18 and 35 years old who had mild COVID-19 (a few samples of this study predate the infection). Cell type and time point are not known. The genes are TRBV6-2 or TRBV6-3 and TRBJ2-7; the match to TRBD2 covers 7 bases. The material sequenced was PBMCs or a T cell subset sorted from them (not recorded which). CDR3 amino acids: CASSAGEGMYEQYV. CDR3 DNA: TGTGCCAGCAGTGCGGGGGAAGGAATGTACGAGCAGTACGTC.